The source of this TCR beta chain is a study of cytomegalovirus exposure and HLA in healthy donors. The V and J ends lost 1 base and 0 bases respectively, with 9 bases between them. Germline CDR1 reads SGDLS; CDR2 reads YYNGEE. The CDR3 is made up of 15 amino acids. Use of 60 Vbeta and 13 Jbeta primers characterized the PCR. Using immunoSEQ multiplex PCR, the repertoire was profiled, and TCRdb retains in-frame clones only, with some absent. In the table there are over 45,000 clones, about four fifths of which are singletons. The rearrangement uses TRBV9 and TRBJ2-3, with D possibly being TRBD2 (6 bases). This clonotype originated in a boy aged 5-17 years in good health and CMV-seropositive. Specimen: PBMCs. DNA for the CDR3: TGTGCCAGCAGCGTAATGGGGACTAGCACAGATACGCAGTATTTT. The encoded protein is CASSVMGTSTDTQYF.